This TCR beta chain came from a study of CD8+CD57+ T cells in acquired aplastic anemia. Study as a whole: Yields of DNA that came from sorted CD4+ and CD8+ cells averaged roughly 3.3 ug.

The CDR3 runs 16 residues. From germline, CDR1 is SGDLS and CDR2 YYNGEE. The V end was cut by 2 bases, the J end by 1 base, with 16 bases between. Study-level results: The number of CD8+ CDR3 sequences shared by patients and controls was about 30. Researchers reported that CD8+ Simpson's diversity was not significantly different in patients versus controls.

Genomic DNA, the template, was used for profiling of the TCR beta VDJ and CDR3. Via MiXCR, TCRdb re-called the reads, giving one row per CDR3 protein. This sample has roughly 170,000 distinct CDR3 sequences; less than 50% occur once, and the top ten carry 10% to 15%. The sequenced patients had an expansion of CD8+CD57+ cells seen by flow cytometry. Patients were untreated when blood was sampled. On this clonotype itself: No antigen is known for it.

The J gene is TRBJ2-7, the V gene TRBV9; D is unclear. Sequenced input: sorted CD4+, CD8+, or CD8+CD57+ T cells (not recorded which) from PBMCs. The sequence was collected from a human donor with aplastic anemia. The CDR3 sequence: CASSVGTAGPSYEQYF. The CDR3 region has the DNA TGTGCCAGCAGCGTCGGTACGGCAGGACCTTCCTACGAGCAGTACTTC. The whole variable domain, filled in from reference TRBV9 and TRBJ2-7, reads DSGVTQTPKHLITATGQRVTLRCSPRSGDLSVYWYQQSLDQGLQFLIQYYNGEERAKGNILERFSAQQFPDLHSELNLSSLELGDSALYFCASSVGTAGPSYEQYFGPGTRLTVT.